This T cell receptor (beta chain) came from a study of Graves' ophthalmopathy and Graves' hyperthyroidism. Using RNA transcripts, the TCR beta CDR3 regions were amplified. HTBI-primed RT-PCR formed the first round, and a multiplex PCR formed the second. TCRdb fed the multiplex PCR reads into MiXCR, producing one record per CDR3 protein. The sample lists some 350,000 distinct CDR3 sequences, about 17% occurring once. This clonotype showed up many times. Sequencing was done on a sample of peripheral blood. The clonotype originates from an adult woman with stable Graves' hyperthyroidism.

In nucleotides, the CDR3 is TGTGCCAGCAGTTACTCGAGGGACGGTCAGCCCCAGCATTTT. This codes for CASSYSRDGQPQHF. The chain employs TRBV6-5 and TRBJ1-5; D possibly corresponds to TRBD1 (5 bases). The CDR3 runs to 14 residues. CDR1 MNHEY and CDR2 SVGAGI come from the germline V gene. Trimming shortened V by 0 bases and J by 6 bases, and 9 bases separated the two germline ends.